Listed here are 25 T cell receptor beta chains from one sample, sequenced in a study of blood T cell repertoires in COVID-19. Assay used: immunoSEQ multiplex PCR; TCRdb lists only in-frame clones, some missing. The sample lists more than 75,000 clones; roughly 84% were seen once. The sequenced sample was peripheral blood. These receptors were obtained from a human donor in a cohort sampled during active COVID-19.

The rearrangement joins TRBV6-5 to TRBJ2-7; possibly TRBD2 for D (6 bases). CDR1 is MNHEY and CDR2 is SVGAGI in the germline V gene. The CDR3 totals 14 residues. V shed 5 bases and J shed 5 bases, with 16 bases lying between them. CDR3 residues: CASSPQRAGNEQYF. In DNA form, the CDR3 reads TGTGCCAGCAGTCCCCAAAGGGCGGGGAACGAGCAGTACTTC.

The V gene is TRBV3-1 (or the pseudogene TRBV3-2), the J gene TRBJ2-5; the match to TRBD2 covers 9 bases. The CDR3 extends over 18 amino acids. With 4 bases clipped from V and 3 bases from J, the junction kept 15 bases outside the gene matches. CDR1 is LGHDT and CDR2 is YNNKEL in the germline V gene (reference sequence). This CDR3 is CASSPSRSAGGIKETQYF. The CDR3 nucleotides read TGTGCCAGCAGCCCATCCCGTTCAGCGGGGGGCATTAAAGAGACCCAGTACTTC.

Written as DNA, the CDR3 is TGCGCCAGCAGATTCGGACAGGGCGATGAAAAACTGTTTTTT. Translation: CASRFGQGDEKLFF. The chain joins TRBV5-1 to TRBJ1-4; 8 bases align to TRBD1. The CDR3 runs 14 residues. Germline CDR1 and CDR2: SGHRS and YFSETQ. The junction had 6 bases not matched to a gene; V was cut back by 5 bases and J by 6 bases.

The chain combines TRBV28 with TRBJ2-4; D is ambiguous. With 6 bases removed from V and 9 bases from J, the gap between germline ends came to 18 bases. The CDR3 has 14 residues. The germline V gene has CDR1 MDHEN and CDR2 SYDVKM. CDR3 DNA: TGTGCCAGCAGCCTGGCCAGTAGCTTGAGCATTCAGTACTTC. Protein: CASSLASSLSIQYF.

V gene TRBV20-1 combines with J gene TRBJ2-2; 9 bases match TRBD2. The germline V gene encodes CDR1 DFQATT and CDR2 SNEGSKA (reference sequence). The V and J ends lost 3 bases and 4 bases, in that order; junction bases with no gene match: 6. CDR3 size: 15 residues. CDR3 amino acids: CSASLAGTITGELFF. CDR3 in DNA: TGCAGTGCTAGTCTAGCGGGGACGATCACCGGGGAGCTGTTTTTT.

This clone was counted a single time. The germline gene is not matched at one end of the junction; a read error may be the cause. J is TRBJ1-1 and V is TRBV25-1; no clear D. CDR3 size: 15 residues. In germline, CDR1 is MGHDK, CDR2 SYGVNS. CDR3 loop: CANSEYVRTDTEAFF. The CDR3 nucleotides are TGTGCCAACAGTGAATATGTACGAACTGACACTGAAGCTTTCTTT.

The chain is built from TRBV5-1 and TRBJ2-7; possible D gene TRBD2, 5 bases. Germline values: CDR1 SGHRS, CDR2 YFSETQ. The CDR3 is 15 residues long. Between the trimmed V and J ends, which lost 0 bases and 7 bases, there was a span of 17 bases. The CDR3 reads CASSLAVGVVGEQYF. In DNA form, the CDR3 reads TGCGCCAGCAGCTTGGCTGTGGGAGTAGTGGGTGAGCAGTACTTC.

The V gene is TRBV21-1, the J gene TRBJ1-2; TRBD1 is the table's D call and was not checked against the DNA. TRBV21-1 is a recognized pseudogene. This CDR3 spans 15 amino acids. CDR3 protein: CASSKYGRINYGYTF. The CDR3 DNA follows: TGTGCCAGCAGCAAATATGGCAGAATAAACTATGGCTACACCTTC.

The chain is built from TRBV19 and TRBJ1-1; D may be TRBD1 (5 bases). Germline lookup yields CDR1 LNHDA and CDR2 SQIVND (reference sequence). V lost 5 bases and J 1 base, leaving 8 bases between the germline ends. CDR3 length equals 13 residues. The CDR3 region is CASSRTRNTEAFF. The CDR3 coding sequence is TGTGCCAGTAGTCGGACAAGGAACACTGAAGCTTTCTTT.

The chain couples TRBV10-3 to TRBJ1-2; weak D call: TRBD1 (5 bases). Germline V gene data show CDR1 as ENHRY and CDR2 as SYGVKD. Between the trimmed V and J ends, which lost 4 bases and 5 bases, there was a span of 17 bases. The CDR3 spans 15 residues. The CDR3 DNA is TGTGCCATCAGTGGGGGGGAGAAGTCCGGATATGGCTACACCTTC. Amino acids: CAISGGEKSGYGYTF.

The chain is built from TRBV19 and TRBJ1-3, with D hard to call. The CDR3 totals 14 residues. Germline CDR1 LNHDA, CDR2 SQIVND (reference sequence). Trimming took off 4 bases at V and 3 bases at J, with 10 bases between the two ends. The CDR3 DNA reads TGTGCCAGTAGTAGGAGGGTTAATGGAAACACCATATATTTT. It translates to CASSRRVNGNTIYF. Full variable domain (missing parts from reference TRBV19 and TRBJ1-3): DGGITQSPKYLFRKEGQNVTLSCEQNLNHDAMYWYRQDPGQGLRLIYYSQIVNDFQKGDIAEGYSVSREKKESFPLTVTSAQKNPTAFYLCASSRRVNGNTIYFGEGSWLTVV.

CDR3 residues: CASSSTGAEKLFF. CDR3 DNA: TGTGCCAGCAGTTCTACAGGGGCTGAAAAACTGTTTTTT. The chain employs TRBV28 and TRBJ1-4; 7 nucleotides match TRBD1. CDR1 MDHEN and CDR2 SYDVKM come from the germline V gene. Unmatched junction bases numbered 3, after V lost 4 bases and J lost 7 bases. The CDR3 is made up of 13 amino acids. The entire variable domain, with the rest obtained from reference TRBV28 and TRBJ1-4, is as follows: DVKVTQSSRYLVKRTGEKVFLECVQDMDHENMFWYRQDPGLGLRLIYFSYDVKMKEKGDIPEGYSVSREKKERFSLILESASTNQTSMYLCASSSTGAEKLFFGSGTQLSVL.

The chain is built from TRBV9 and TRBJ2-6; D uncertain. The V gene lost 1 base and the J gene lost 0 bases, with 2 bases spanning the gap. Germline values: CDR1 SGDLS, CDR2 YYNGEE. The CDR3 runs to 14 residues. Written as DNA, the CDR3 is TGTGCCAGCAGCGTACGCTCTGGGGCCAACGTCCTGACTTTC. Amino acid sequence: CASSVRSGANVLTF.

The V gene is TRBV3-1 (or the pseudogene TRBV3-2), the J gene TRBJ1-5, with D maybe TRBD1 (5 bases). The CDR3 extends over 14 amino acids. Per germline, CDR1 LGHDT and CDR2 YNNKEL (reference sequence). V was cut by 0 bases and J by 6 bases, with 9 bases left in between. CDR3 nucleotides: TGTGCCAGCAGCCAAGACACGGGGGGTCAGCCCCAGCATTTT. It codes for CASSQDTGGQPQHF.

The chain has TRBV21-1 and TRBJ1-5; whether TRBD1, the table's D call, matches the DNA was not checked. TRBV21-1 is a pseudogene segment. CDR3 length: 13 residues. CDR3 bases: TGTGCCAGCAGCATACAGGGGATTCAGCCCCAGCATTTT. It codes for CASSIQGIQPQHF.

The rearrangement uses TRBV5-1 and TRBJ2-7; 8 nucleotides match TRBD1. With V trimmed by 4 bases and J by 1 base, 10 bases remained unmatched. This CDR3 comprises 16 residues. Germline V CDR1 and CDR2: SGHRS, YFSETQ. The CDR3 region is CASSRLWGQDSYEQYF. The CDR3 bases are TGCGCCAGCAGCCGCTTATGGGGACAGGATTCCTACGAGCAGTACTTC. The complete variable domain, with remaining parts taken from reference TRBV5-1 and TRBJ2-7, reads KAGVTQTPRYLIKTRGQQVTLSCSPISGHRSVSWYQQTPGQGLQFLFEYFSETQRNKGNFPGRFSGRQFSNSRSEMNVSTLELGDSALYLCASSRLWGQDSYEQYFGPGTRLTVT.

This chain connects TRBV7-9 to TRBJ2-5, with a weak D call TRBD2 (7 bases). Trimming left V 1 base short and J 5 bases short, with 23 bases between. The germline V gene encodes CDR1 SEHNR and CDR2 FQNEAQ (reference sequence). The CDR3 has 18 amino acids. This chain's CDR3 is CASSLGHFVGGPLETQYF. DNA of the CDR3: TGTGCCAGCAGCTTAGGCCATTTTGTCGGGGGGCCATTGGAGACCCAGTACTTC. Together with reference TRBV7-9 and TRBJ2-5, the CDR3 gives the full variable domain: DTGVSQNPRHKITKRGQNVTFRCDPISEHNRLYWYRQTLGQGPEFLTYFQNEAQLEKSRLLSDRFSAERPKGSFSTLEIQRTEQGDSAMYLCASSLGHFVGGPLETQYFGPGTRLLVL.

The V and J genes are TRBV18 and TRBJ2-3; D unresolved. The germline V gene has CDR1 KGHSH and CDR2 LQKENI. The V end lost 3 bases, the J end lost 2 bases, and 18 bases lay between the germline ends. The CDR3 contains 17 residues. CDR3 region: CASSPPGTRSNTDTQYF. In nucleotides, the CDR3 is TGTGCCAGCTCACCGCCCGGTACCCGCTCGAACACAGATACGCAGTATTTT.

A few counts support this clone. J is TRBJ2-2 and V is TRBV19; D might be TRBD2 (6 bases). This CDR3 is 14 amino acids long. Germline V gives CDR1 LNHDA, CDR2 SQIVND (reference sequence). Trimming pared 6 bases from V and 3 bases from J, leaving 11 bases between. The DNA for the CDR3 is TGTGCCAGTAGGTACTCGGGGGACACCGGGGAGCTGTTTTTT. Translating gives CASRYSGDTGELFF.

The rearrangement uses TRBV7-2 and TRBJ1-2, with D possibly TRBD1 on 5 matching bases. This CDR3 region has 13 residues. Looked up from germline, CDR1 is SGHTA and CDR2 is FQGNSA. The V end lost 8 bases, the J end lost 8 bases, and 18 bases lay between the germline ends. As DNA, the CDR3 is TGTGCCAGCGGGGCAGGCTGGGGTTTGGGCTACACCTTC. Residues: CASGAGWGLGYTF.

The chain is built from TRBV7-3 and TRBJ2-5, with 7 bases aligning to TRBD1. V shed 5 bases, J shed 7 bases, and the junction held 13 bases outside the gene matches. CDR1 and CDR2 (germline): SGHTA, FQGTGA. The CDR3 totals 15 residues. The CDR3 spells CASSPHRTGSATQYF. The CDR3 DNA is TGTGCCAGCAGCCCTCATCGGACAGGCTCTGCGACCCAGTACTTC.

The genes are TRBV7-9 and TRBJ2-2; TRBD2 agrees at 7 bases. V lost 5 bases and J lost 2; bases outside the gene matches: 5. Germline CDR1 is SEHNR and CDR2 is FQNEAQ (reference sequence). The CDR3 is 15 amino acids. Here the CDR3 reads CASSPGLTNTGELFF. As DNA, the CDR3 is TGTGCCAGCAGCCCGGGACTAACAAACACCGGGGAGCTGTTTTTT.

The rearrangement uses TRBV27 and TRBJ1-6; no clear D. The V end was cut by 6 bases, the J end by 9 bases, with 18 bases between. The CDR3 runs 15 residues. The germline CDR1 and CDR2 sequences are MNHEY and SMNVEV (reference sequence). In nucleotides, the CDR3 is TGTGCCAGCAGCCGTTACAGCCGCCCCAGTTCACCCCTCCACTTT. The encoded protein is CASSRYSRPSSPLHF.

V is TRBV19 and J is TRBJ2-2; the D gene is possibly TRBD1 (5 bases). The CDR3 spans 14 residues. The V gene lost 3 bases and the J gene lost 5 bases, with 10 bases spanning the gap. The germline V gene has CDR1 LNHDA and CDR2 SQIVND (reference sequence). The CDR3 here is CASSMERGTGELFF. DNA of the CDR3: TGTGCCAGTAGTATGGAAAGGGGTACCGGGGAGCTGTTTTTT.

CDR3 in amino acids: CATEGQGNTEAFF. The CDR3 DNA follows: TGTGCCACCGAGGGACAGGGGAACACTGAAGCTTTCTTT. The V gene is TRBV6-5, the J gene TRBJ1-1; 9 bases line up with TRBD1. Germline V gene data show CDR1 as MNHEY and CDR2 as SVGAGI. With 10 bases clipped from V and 1 base from J, the junction kept 4 bases outside the gene matches. CDR3 length equals 13 residues.